This TCR beta chain appears in the sequencing data of a study of T-cell memory formation after mild COVID-19. Study results and limitations: Of the contracting clones, CD4+ ones lay mainly in CM and EM, and CD8+ ones in EMRA.

This clonotype was observed a few times. What it recognizes is unknown. CDR1 is SGHRS and CDR2 is YFSETQ in the germline V gene. Trimming at V came to 4 bases and at J to 2 bases, leaving 5 bases not matched to a gene. The CDR3 sequence is 14 residues long. MiXCR, run by TCRdb on the 5' RACE reads, gives a single entry per CDR3 protein. The sample lists a few hundred thousand distinct CDR3 sequences; about 17% were seen once. V and J are TRBV5-1 and TRBJ1-2; 7 bases line up with TRBD1. The TCR sequence derives from a man aged 18 to 29 who had mild COVID-19 (a few samples of this study predate the infection). Cell type and time point are not known. The source material was PBMCs or a T cell subset sorted from them (not recorded which). The chain's CDR3 is CASSPGQTNYGYTF. As DNA, the CDR3 is TGCGCCAGCAGCCCGGGACAGACCAACTATGGCTACACCTTC.